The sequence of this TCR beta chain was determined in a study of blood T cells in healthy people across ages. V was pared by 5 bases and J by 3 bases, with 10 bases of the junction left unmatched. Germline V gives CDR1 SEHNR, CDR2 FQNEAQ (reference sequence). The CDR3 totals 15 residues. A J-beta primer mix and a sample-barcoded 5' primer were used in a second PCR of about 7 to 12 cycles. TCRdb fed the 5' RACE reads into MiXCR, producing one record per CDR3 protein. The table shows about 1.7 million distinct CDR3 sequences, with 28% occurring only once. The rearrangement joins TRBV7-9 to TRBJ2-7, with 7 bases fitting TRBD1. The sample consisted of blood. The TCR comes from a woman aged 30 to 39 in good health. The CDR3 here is CASSSGQARVYEQYF. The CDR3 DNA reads TGTGCCAGCAGCAGCGGACAGGCCAGGGTCTACGAGCAGTACTTC.